A single sample is the source of the 27 T cell receptor beta chains below, sequenced in a study of graft-versus-host responses after intestinal transplantation. Profiled with immunoSEQ multiplex PCR; TCRdb holds only in-frame clones, not every one. The sample records fewer than 75,000 clones, approximately 90% being singletons. This material consisted of PBMCs, taken 26 days after transplant. The receptors come from a human patient who received an intestinal transplant, so some T cells may come from the graft donor.

This chain links TRBV13 with TRBJ2-1; 8 positions match TRBD1. The CDR3 runs to 14 residues. CDR1 and CDR2 from the germline V gene are PRHDT and FYEKMQ (reference sequence). With V trimmed by 5 bases and J by 9 bases, 9 bases remained unmatched. CDR3 sequence (DNA): TGTGCCAGCAGCACCGACAGGGGACGGGGTGAGCAGTTCTTC. This codes for CASSTDRGRGEQFF.

The chain employs TRBV2 and TRBJ1-2; the D is unclear. The CDR3 runs to 13 residues. Germline-derived CDR1 and CDR2 are SNHLY and FYNNEI. Trimming stripped 4 bases from V and 8 bases from J, with 14 bases between. Here the CDR3 DNA reads TGTGCCAGCAGTGGCGACAACACGGTCGGCTACACCTTC. Protein product: CASSGDNTVGYTF.

This chain connects TRBV5-1 to TRBJ2-3, with no clear D. Looked up from germline, CDR1 is SGHRS and CDR2 is YFSETQ. The length of the CDR3 is 15 residues. Trimming took 4 bases from V and 0 from J, leaving 12 bases between them. The CDR3 sequence: CASSHPTGSTDTQYF. Written as DNA, the CDR3 is TGCGCCAGCAGCCACCCTACGGGTAGCACAGATACGCAGTATTTT. Full variable domain (missing parts from reference TRBV5-1 and TRBJ2-3): KAGVTQTPRYLIKTRGQQVTLSCSPISGHRSVSWYQQTPGQGLQFLFEYFSETQRNKGNFPGRFSGRQFSNSRSEMNVSTLELGDSALYLCASSHPTGSTDTQYFGPGTRLTVL.

The chain combines TRBV28 with TRBJ2-7; 9 nucleotides agree with TRBD1. The CDR3 has 14 amino acids. Germline-derived CDR1 and CDR2 are MDHEN and SYDVKM. The ends lost 6 bases at V and 3 bases at J; junction bases unmatched: 6. The CDR3 sequence: CASRPGQGGYEQYV. CDR3 sequence (DNA): TGTGCCAGCAGACCGGGACAGGGCGGCTACGAGCAGTACGTC.

The V and J genes are TRBV7-9 and TRBJ1-2; 9 bases are shared with TRBD1. Germline V lookup: CDR1 SEHNR, CDR2 FQNEAQ (reference sequence). The CDR3 is 15 residues long. Trimming cost V 4 bases and J 1 base; bases outside gene matches: 4. CDR3 sequence reads: CASSSGTGLNYGYTF. The CDR3 coding sequence is TGTGCCAGCAGCTCCGGGACAGGGCTTAACTATGGCTACACCTTC.

The chain couples TRBV13 to TRBJ2-1; 7 nucleotides align to TRBD1. The CDR3 consists of 15 residues. Germline V gene data show CDR1 as PRHDT and CDR2 as FYEKMQ (reference sequence). V trimming: 7 bases; J trimming: 3 bases; junction bases outside the gene matches: 9. CDR3 region: CASTERGLVYNEQFF. The CDR3, as DNA: TGTGCCAGCACCGAGAGGGGGCTGGTCTACAATGAGCAGTTCTTC.

The chain carries TRBV18 and TRBJ2-2, with D tentatively TRBD1 (5 bases). The length of the CDR3 is 15 residues. Germline loops: CDR1 KGHSH, CDR2 LQKENI. Trimming took 2 bases from V and 0 from J, leaving 7 bases between them. The CDR3 bases are TGTGCCAGCTCACCAGGGGCCGCGAACACCGGGGAGCTGTTTTTT. Translation: CASSPGAANTGELFF.

The V call is TRBV5-4, the J call TRBJ2-3; D possibly corresponds to TRBD2 (6 bases). This CDR3 spans 14 amino acids. Germline assignment: CDR1 SGHNT and CDR2 YYREEE (reference sequence). V was clipped by 0 bases and J by 8 bases, with 13 bases between them. The CDR3 coding sequence is TGTGCCAGCAGCTTGGGAGGGTCGGAGGGTACGCAGTATTTT. Translation gives CASSLGGSEGTQYF.

This rearrangement joins TRBV2 to TRBJ1-6; no clear D. Germline loops: CDR1 SNHLY, CDR2 FYNNEI. The CDR3 contains 14 residues. Trimming stripped 3 bases from V and 7 bases from J, with 10 bases between. CDR3 region: CASSDRGGNSPLHF. The CDR3, as DNA: TGTGCCAGCAGTGACCGGGGAGGGAATTCACCCCTCCACTTT.

The chain employs TRBV27 and TRBJ2-3; TRBD1 matches 7 bases. J was trimmed by 4 bases and V by 3 bases; bases with no gene match: 13. Germline CDR1 MNHEY, CDR2 SMNVEV (reference sequence). The CDR3 has 17 amino acids. CDR3 bases: TGTGCCAGCAGTTTGTCCGGGACAGACGGGTGGGCAGATACGCAGTATTTT. This encodes CASSLSGTDGWADTQYF.

The chain recombines TRBV28 with TRBJ2-3; D might be TRBD1 (5 bases). Germline V gene lookup returns CDR1 MDHEN and CDR2 SYDVKM. The CDR3 contains 14 residues. V was trimmed by 5 bases and J by 0 bases, leaving 9 bases between them. The CDR3 DNA sequence: TGTGCCAGCAGTCCACAGGATAGCACAGATACGCAGTATTTT. Its translation: CASSPQDSTDTQYF. Drawing the rest from reference TRBV28 and TRBJ2-3, the complete variable domain is DVKVTQSSRYLVKRTGEKVFLECVQDMDHENMFWYRQDPGLGLRLIYFSYDVKMKEKGDIPEGYSVSREKKERFSLILESASTNQTSMYLCASSPQDSTDTQYFGPGTRLTVL.

This chain links TRBV2 with TRBJ2-1, with D perhaps matching TRBD2 (5 bases). Germline V CDR1 and CDR2: SNHLY, FYNNEI. The V gene lost 2 bases and the J gene lost 2 bases, with 10 bases spanning the gap. This CDR3 has 15 residues. Here the CDR3 reads CASSELAGAYNEQFF. The DNA for the CDR3 is TGTGCCAGCAGTGAACTCGCGGGCGCCTACAATGAGCAGTTCTTC.

The chain is built from TRBV4-1 and TRBJ2-5, with 8 bases matching TRBD2. The length of the CDR3 is 18 residues. J lost 2 bases, V lost 0 bases, and 11 bases had no gene match. Germline lookup yields CDR1 MGHRA and CDR2 YSYEKL. CDR3: CASSQERIGRGPQETQYF. The CDR3 DNA is TGCGCCAGCAGCCAAGAGCGGATCGGGAGGGGCCCTCAAGAGACCCAGTACTTC.

This clone was counted once. The genes are TRBV6-5 and TRBJ1-4; D is unresolved. The CDR3 is 14 amino acids. Germline assignment: CDR1 MNHEY and CDR2 SVGAGI. The ends were cut back, 5 bases at V and 2 bases at J, with 9 bases in the middle. Here the CDR3 DNA reads TGTGCCAGCAGTGCGTCGGTTACTAATGAAAAACTGTTTTTT. Translated: CASSASVTNEKLFF.

The rearrangement joins TRBV5-1 to TRBJ2-3; 9 nucleotides agree with TRBD1. The V gene's germline CDR1 is SGHRS and CDR2 YFSETQ. The CDR3 length is 14 residues. The V gene end was trimmed by 2 bases and the J gene end by 5 bases; junction bases not matched to a gene: 3. CDR3 sequence (DNA): TGCGCCAGCAGCTTCCGGGACAGGGAAGATACGCAGTATTTT. Protein: CASSFRDREDTQYF. Using reference TRBV5-1 and TRBJ2-3 for the parts outside the CDR3, the full variable domain is KAGVTQTPRYLIKTRGQQVTLSCSPISGHRSVSWYQQTPGQGLQFLFEYFSETQRNKGNFPGRFSGRQFSNSRSEMNVSTLELGDSALYLCASSFRDREDTQYFGPGTRLTVL.

The chain links TRBV5-4 to TRBJ1-2; unclear D gene. This CDR3 contains 14 residues. CDR1 and CDR2 from the germline V gene are SGHNT and YYREEE (reference sequence). V was cut by 0 bases and J by 2 bases, with 8 bases left in between. The CDR3 region has the DNA TGTGCCAGCAGCTTGGCCCGCGAGAACTATGGCTACACCTTC. Protein sequence: CASSLARENYGYTF.

The rearrangement joins TRBV9 to TRBJ2-1; 7 nucleotides agree with TRBD2. Germline assignment: CDR1 SGDLS and CDR2 YYNGEE. The CDR3 loop spans 15 amino acids. After removal of 4 bases from V and 4 bases from J, the junction contained 8 bases not matched to a gene. CDR3 DNA sequence: TGTGCCAGCAGCCCCCGGGAGGAAGGTTACAATGAGCAGTTCTTC. This translates into CASSPREEGYNEQFF.

The CDR3: CASGLGPRLAAPSYEQYF. The CDR3 DNA reads TGTGCTAGTGGTTTGGGACCTCGACTAGCAGCTCCATCCTACGAGCAGTACTTC. This sequence joins TRBV12-5 and TRBJ2-7; 7 bases agree with TRBD2. Germline CDR1 and CDR2: LGHNT and FRNRAP. The CDR3 is 18 residues long. V was pared by 1 base and J by 1 base, with 13 bases of the junction left unmatched.

V usage is TRBV27 and J usage is TRBJ2-3; D is perhaps TRBD2 (5 bases). V lost 6 bases to trimming and J lost 0 bases, with 16 bases between them. The CDR3 loop spans 16 amino acids. Germline values: CDR1 MNHEY, CDR2 SMNVEV (reference sequence). CDR3 in amino acids: CASSTPIRTSTDTQYF. Here the CDR3 DNA reads TGTGCCAGCAGCACACCAATTCGGACTAGCACAGATACGCAGTATTTT.

This clone was detected only a few times. The chain has TRBV2 and TRBJ1-2; unclear D gene. V was pared by 3 bases and J by 2 bases, with 4 bases between. This CDR3 contains 12 residues. The germline gives CDR1 SNHLY, CDR2 FYNNEI. CDR3 in DNA: TGTGCCAGCAGTGACAGGAACTATGGCTACACCTTC. Translated, it gives CASSDRNYGYTF.

V and J are TRBV7-8 and TRBJ1-5, with a weak D call TRBD1 (6 bases). Trimming left V 5 bases short and J 4 bases short, with 15 bases between. Germline V lookup: CDR1 SGHVS, CDR2 FQNEAQ. This CDR3 spans 15 amino acids. The CDR3 sequence: CASSGDKASNQPQHF. CDR3 nucleotide sequence: TGTGCCAGCAGCGGGGACAAGGCCTCGAATCAGCCCCAGCATTTT.

This clone has only one observation. The genes are TRBV5-6 and TRBJ1-5; D possibly corresponds to TRBD1 (6 bases). The length of the CDR3 is 14 residues. Germline V lookup: CDR1 SGHDT, CDR2 YYEEEE. V lost 3 bases and J 7 bases, leaving 14 bases between the germline ends. CDR3 amino acids: CASSWLGARQPQHF. DNA for the CDR3: TGTGCCAGCAGCTGGCTGGGGGCGAGGCAGCCCCAGCATTTT. The full variable domain, with the rest looked up from reference TRBV5-6 and TRBJ1-5, is DAGVTQSPTHLIKTRGQQVTLRCSPKSGHDTVSWYQQALGQGPQFIFQYYEEEERQRGNFPDRFSGHQFPNYSSELNVNALLLGDSALYLCASSWLGARQPQHFGDGTRLSIL.

The rearrangement uses TRBV19 and TRBJ1-5, with D perhaps TRBD1 (5 bases). This CDR3 contains 15 residues. Deletions cut 5 bases from V and 1 base from J, with 12 bases between. CDR1 is LNHDA, CDR2 SQIVND, per germline (reference sequence). CDR3 nucleotides: TGTGCCAGTAGTTTCGGGGGTGTAAGCAATCAGCCCCAGCATTTT. Translation gives CASSFGGVSNQPQHF.

This clone was seen once. This rearrangement joins TRBV11-2 to TRBJ2-7; perhaps TRBD2 as D (5 bases). The CDR3 spans 15 residues. The ends were cut back, 5 bases at V and 5 bases at J, with 19 bases in the middle. The germline V gene has CDR1 SGHAT and CDR2 FQNNGV. CDR3 coding DNA: TGTGCCAGCAGCGCTCCGGGATCCAAGGTGGACGAGCAGTACGTC. It is translated as CASSAPGSKVDEQYV.

This clone was seen once. This chain links TRBV7-6 with TRBJ1-4; 10 bases agree with TRBD1. Germline V lookup: CDR1 SGHVS, CDR2 FNYEAQ. J was trimmed by 8 bases and V by 5 bases; bases with no gene match: 5. The CDR3 totals 14 residues. The CDR3 loop is CASSVGQGREKLFF. The CDR3, as DNA: TGTGCCAGCAGCGTGGGACAGGGGAGGGAAAAACTGTTTTTT. The variable domain in full, completed from reference TRBV7-6 and TRBJ1-4, reads GAGVSQSPRYKVTKRGQDVALRCDPISGHVSLYWYRQALGQGPEFLTYFNYEAQQDKSGLPNDRFSAERPEGSISTLTIQRTEQRDSAMYRCASSVGQGREKLFFGSGTQLSVL.

The gene calls are TRBV19 and TRBJ2-2, with D possibly matching TRBD1 (5 bases). This CDR3 region has 15 residues. V was pared by 6 bases and J by 2 bases, with 13 bases between. Germline V gene data show CDR1 as LNHDA and CDR2 as SQIVND (reference sequence). The CDR3 spells CASRGARRNTGELFF. The CDR3 region has the DNA TGTGCCAGTAGAGGGGCCCGGCGCAACACCGGGGAGCTGTTTTTT.

This rearrangement joins TRBV2 to TRBJ1-5; possibly TRBD1 for D (5 bases). Germline lookup yields CDR1 SNHLY and CDR2 FYNNEI. Trimming took off 7 bases at V and 4 bases at J, with 17 bases between the two ends. This CDR3 region has 15 residues. Written as DNA, the CDR3 is TGTGCCAGCAAAAGAGGCAGGGCCTTGAATCAGCCCCAGCATTTT. Protein sequence: CASKRGRALNQPQHF.